This TCR beta chain appears in the sequencing data of a study of neoadjuvant anti-PD-1 for oral cavity cancer. This table comes from immunoSEQ multiplex PCR, and its TCRdb copy is limited to in-frame clones, with some not included. The sample includes 84,000 or so clones, less than 85% seen only once; the top ten take around 3%. Stage II-IVA oral cavity squamous cell carcinoma was new and untreated by systemic or radiation therapy. The patients had HPV-negative, locally advanced oral cavity squamous cell carcinoma. No culture or expansion preceded analysis of these blood cells. The CDR3 has 14 residues. Trimming took 1 base from V and 6 from J, leaving 12 bases between them. Germline V lookup: CDR1 MGHRA, CDR2 YSYEKL.

This chain links TRBV4-1 with TRBJ2-5; D tentatively fits TRBD1 or TRBD2 (5 bases each). This TCR derives from a person aged 40 to 85 with oral cavity squamous cell carcinoma. The input for sequencing was PBMCs, taken before nivolumab (anti-PD-1) treatment. CDR3 in amino acids: CASSQVGQGQTQYF. DNA of the CDR3: TGCGCCAGCAGCCAAGTTGGGCAGGGACAGACCCAGTACTTC.